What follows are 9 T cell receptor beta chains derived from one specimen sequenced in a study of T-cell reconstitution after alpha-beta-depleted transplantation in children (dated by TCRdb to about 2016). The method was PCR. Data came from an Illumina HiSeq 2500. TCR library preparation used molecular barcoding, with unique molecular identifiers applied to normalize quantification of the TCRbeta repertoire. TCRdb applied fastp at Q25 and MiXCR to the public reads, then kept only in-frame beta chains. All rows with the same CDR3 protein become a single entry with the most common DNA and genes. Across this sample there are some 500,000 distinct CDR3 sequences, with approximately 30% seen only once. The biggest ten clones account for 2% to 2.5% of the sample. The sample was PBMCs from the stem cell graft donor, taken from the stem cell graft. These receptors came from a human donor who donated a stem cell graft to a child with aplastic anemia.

This CDR3 reads CSVAGLGGQPQHF. DNA for the CDR3: TGCAGCGTTGCGGGTTTGGGAGGTCAGCCCCAGCATTTT. This sequence joins TRBV29-1 and TRBJ1-5; no clear D gene. Germline CDR1 and CDR2: SQVTM and ANQGSEA. The CDR3 consists of 13 residues. Trimming removed 4 bases from V and 6 bases from J, with 13 bases in between. The full variable domain, completed using reference TRBV29-1 and TRBJ1-5, is SAVISQKPSRDICQRGTSLTIQCQVDSQVTMMFWYRQQPGQSLTLIATANQGSEATYESGFVIDKFPISRPNLTFSTLTVSNMSPEDSSIYLCSVAGLGGQPQHFGDGTRLSIL.

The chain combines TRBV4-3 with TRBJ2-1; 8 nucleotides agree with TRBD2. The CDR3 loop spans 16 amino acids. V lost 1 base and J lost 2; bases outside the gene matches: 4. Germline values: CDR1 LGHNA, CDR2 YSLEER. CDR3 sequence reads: CASSQVREAPYNEQFF. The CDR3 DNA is TGCGCCAGCAGCCAAGTGCGGGAGGCCCCCTACAATGAGCAGTTCTTC.

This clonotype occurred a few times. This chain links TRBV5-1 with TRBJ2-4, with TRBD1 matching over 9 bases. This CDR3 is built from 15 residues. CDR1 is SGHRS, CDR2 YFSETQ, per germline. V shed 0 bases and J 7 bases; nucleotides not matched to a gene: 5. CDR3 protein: CASSLAGTGRNIQYF. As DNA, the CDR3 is TGCGCCAGCAGCTTGGCGGGGACAGGGAGGAACATTCAGTACTTC.

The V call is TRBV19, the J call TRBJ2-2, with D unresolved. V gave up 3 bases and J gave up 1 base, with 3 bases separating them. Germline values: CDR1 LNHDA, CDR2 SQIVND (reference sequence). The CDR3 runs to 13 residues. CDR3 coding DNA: TGTGCCAGTAGTATTCTGAACACCGGGGAGCTGTTTTTT. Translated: CASSILNTGELFF.

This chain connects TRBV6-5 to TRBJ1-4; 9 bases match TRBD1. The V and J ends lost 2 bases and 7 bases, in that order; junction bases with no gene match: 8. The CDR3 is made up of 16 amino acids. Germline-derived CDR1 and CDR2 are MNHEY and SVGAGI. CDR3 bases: TGTGCCAGCAGTTACCCCCCCGGGACAGGGCGTGAAAAACTGTTTTTT. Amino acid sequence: CASSYPPGTGREKLFF.

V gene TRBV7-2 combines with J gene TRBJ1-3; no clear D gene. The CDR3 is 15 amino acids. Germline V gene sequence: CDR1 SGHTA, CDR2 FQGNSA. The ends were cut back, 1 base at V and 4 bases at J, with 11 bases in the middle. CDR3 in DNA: TGTGCCAGCAGCTTAGGGTGGCGTTCCGGAAACACCATATATTTT. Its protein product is CASSLGWRSGNTIYF.

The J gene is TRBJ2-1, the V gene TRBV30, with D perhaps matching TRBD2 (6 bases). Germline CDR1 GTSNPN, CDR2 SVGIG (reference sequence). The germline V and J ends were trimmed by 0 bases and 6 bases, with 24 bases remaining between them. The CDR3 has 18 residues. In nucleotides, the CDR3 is TGTGCCTGGAGTGTAGGCCGGGGAGGAAGGGTTCATGCCAATGAGCAGTTCTTC. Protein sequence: CAWSVGRGGRVHANEQFF.

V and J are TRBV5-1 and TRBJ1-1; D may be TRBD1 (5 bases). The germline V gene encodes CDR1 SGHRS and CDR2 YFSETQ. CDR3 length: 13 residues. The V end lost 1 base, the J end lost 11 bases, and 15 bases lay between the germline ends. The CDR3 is CASSLSGWGGAFF. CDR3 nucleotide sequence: TGCGCCAGCAGCTTGTCCGGTTGGGGGGGGGCTTTCTTT.

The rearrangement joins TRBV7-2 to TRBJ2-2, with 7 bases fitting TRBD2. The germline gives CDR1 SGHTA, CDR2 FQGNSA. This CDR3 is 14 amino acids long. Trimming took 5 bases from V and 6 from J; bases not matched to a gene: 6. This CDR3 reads CASSVRGDAGELFF. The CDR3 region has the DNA TGTGCCAGCAGCGTACGGGGGGACGCCGGGGAGCTGTTTTTT.